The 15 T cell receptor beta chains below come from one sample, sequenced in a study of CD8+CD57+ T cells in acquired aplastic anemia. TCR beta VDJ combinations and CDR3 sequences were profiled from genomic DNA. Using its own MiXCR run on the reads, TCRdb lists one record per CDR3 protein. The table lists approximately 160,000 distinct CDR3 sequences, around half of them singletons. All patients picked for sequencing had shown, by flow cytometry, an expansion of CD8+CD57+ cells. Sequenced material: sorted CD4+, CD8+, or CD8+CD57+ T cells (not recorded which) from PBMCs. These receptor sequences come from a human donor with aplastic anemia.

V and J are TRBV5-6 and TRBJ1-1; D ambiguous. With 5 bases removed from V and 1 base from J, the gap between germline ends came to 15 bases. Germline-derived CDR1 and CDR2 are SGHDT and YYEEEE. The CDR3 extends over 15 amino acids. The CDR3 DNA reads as TGTGCCAGCAGTACGTACAGCTATCGGAACACTGAAGCTTTCTTT. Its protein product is CASSTYSYRNTEAFF.

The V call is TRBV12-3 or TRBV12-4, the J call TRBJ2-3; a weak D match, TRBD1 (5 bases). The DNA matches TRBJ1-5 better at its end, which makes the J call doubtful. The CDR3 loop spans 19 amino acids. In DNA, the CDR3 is TGTGCCAGCACCAGCCCAGGGAGGACCCCAGATGTTGGCGCAGATACGCAGCATTTT. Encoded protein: CASTSPGRTPDVGADTQHF.

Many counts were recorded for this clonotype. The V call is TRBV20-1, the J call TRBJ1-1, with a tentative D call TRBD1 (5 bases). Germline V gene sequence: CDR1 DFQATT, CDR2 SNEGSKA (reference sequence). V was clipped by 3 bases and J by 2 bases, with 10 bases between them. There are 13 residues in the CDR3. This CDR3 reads CSARQGSNTEAFF. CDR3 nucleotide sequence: TGCAGTGCTAGGCAGGGATCCAACACTGAAGCTTTCTTT.

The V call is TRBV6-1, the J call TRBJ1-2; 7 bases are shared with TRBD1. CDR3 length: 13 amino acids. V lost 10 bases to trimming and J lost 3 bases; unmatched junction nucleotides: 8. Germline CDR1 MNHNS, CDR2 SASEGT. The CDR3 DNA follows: TGTGCCACCCAACAGGGGATGGACTATGGCTACACCTTC. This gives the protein CATQQGMDYGYTF.

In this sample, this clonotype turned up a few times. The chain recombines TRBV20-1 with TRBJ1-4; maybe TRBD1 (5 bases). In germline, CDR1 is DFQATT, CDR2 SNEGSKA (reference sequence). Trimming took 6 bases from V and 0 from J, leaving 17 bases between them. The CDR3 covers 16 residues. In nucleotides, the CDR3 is TGCAGTGCCGGAGGGGAGGGGATTTCAACTAATGAAAAACTGTTTTTT. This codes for CSAGGEGISTNEKLFF.

The CDR3 nucleotides are TGTGCCAGTAGTATAGGGAGGACACCGGAGGGCTACACCTTC. This translates into CASSIGRTPEGYTF. The chain links TRBV19 to TRBJ1-2; D might be TRBD1 (5 bases). Trimming removed 1 base from V and 8 bases from J, with 14 bases in between. The CDR3 runs 14 residues. Germline V gene sequence: CDR1 LNHDA, CDR2 SQIVND (reference sequence).

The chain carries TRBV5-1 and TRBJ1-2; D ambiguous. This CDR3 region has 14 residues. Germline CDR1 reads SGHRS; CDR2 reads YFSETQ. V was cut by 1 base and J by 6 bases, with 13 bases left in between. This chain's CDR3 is CASSLLFTRDGYTF. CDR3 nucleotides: TGCGCCAGCAGCTTGCTGTTCACTCGCGATGGCTACACCTTC.

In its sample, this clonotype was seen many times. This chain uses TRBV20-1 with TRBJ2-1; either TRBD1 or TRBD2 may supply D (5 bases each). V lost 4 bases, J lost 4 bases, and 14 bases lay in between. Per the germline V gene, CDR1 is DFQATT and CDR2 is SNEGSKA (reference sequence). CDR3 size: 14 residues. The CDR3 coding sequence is TGCAGTGCTATTTCCCGGGACCCATACAATGAGCAGTTCTTC. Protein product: CSAISRDPYNEQFF.

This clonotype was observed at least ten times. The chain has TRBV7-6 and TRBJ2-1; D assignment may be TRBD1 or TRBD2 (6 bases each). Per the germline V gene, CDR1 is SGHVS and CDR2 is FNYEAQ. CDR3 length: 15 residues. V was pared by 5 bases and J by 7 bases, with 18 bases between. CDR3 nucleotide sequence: TGTGCCAGCAGCCCCCGGAGGGGGTACTCAAATGAGCAGTTCTTC. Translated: CASSPRRGYSNEQFF. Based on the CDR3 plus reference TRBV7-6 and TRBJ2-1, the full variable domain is GAGVSQSPRYKVTKRGQDVALRCDPISGHVSLYWYRQALGQGPEFLTYFNYEAQQDKSGLPNDRFSAERPEGSISTLTIQRTEQRDSAMYRCASSPRRGYSNEQFFGPGTRLTVL.

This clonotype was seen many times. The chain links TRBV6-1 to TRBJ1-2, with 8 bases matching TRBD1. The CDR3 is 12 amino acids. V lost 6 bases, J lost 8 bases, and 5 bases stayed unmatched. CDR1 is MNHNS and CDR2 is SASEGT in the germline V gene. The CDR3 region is CASRNDRGGYTF. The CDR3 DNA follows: TGTGCCAGCAGAAACGACAGGGGCGGCTACACCTTC.

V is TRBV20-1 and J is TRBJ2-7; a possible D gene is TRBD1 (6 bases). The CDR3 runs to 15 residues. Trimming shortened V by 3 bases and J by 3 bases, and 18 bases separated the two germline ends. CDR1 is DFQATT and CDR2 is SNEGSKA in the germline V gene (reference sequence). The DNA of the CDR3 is TGCAGTGCTAGTCCGGGACAAGTGATCAACTACGAGCAGTACTTC. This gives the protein CSASPGQVINYEQYF.

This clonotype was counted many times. CDR3: CASSPPPGNTIYF. Here the CDR3 DNA reads TGTGCCAGCAGCCCGCCCCCTGGAAACACCATATATTTT. The chain carries TRBV13 and TRBJ1-3, with no clear D. The V gene lost 5 bases and the J gene lost 2 bases, with 7 bases spanning the gap. The CDR3 has 13 amino acids. CDR1 PRHDT and CDR2 FYEKMQ come from the germline V gene (reference sequence).

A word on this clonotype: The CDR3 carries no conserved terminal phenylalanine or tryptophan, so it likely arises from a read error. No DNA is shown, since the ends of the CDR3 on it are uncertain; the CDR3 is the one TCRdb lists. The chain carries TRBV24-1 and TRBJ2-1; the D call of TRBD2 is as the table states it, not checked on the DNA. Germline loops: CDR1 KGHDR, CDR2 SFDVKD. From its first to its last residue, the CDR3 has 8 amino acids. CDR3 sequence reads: CATSDPSE.

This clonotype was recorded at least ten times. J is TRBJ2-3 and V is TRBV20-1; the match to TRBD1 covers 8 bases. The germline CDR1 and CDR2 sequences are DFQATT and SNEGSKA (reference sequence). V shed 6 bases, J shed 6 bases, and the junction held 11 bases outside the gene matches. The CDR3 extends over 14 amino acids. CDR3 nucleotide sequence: TGCAGTGCACAGGGGGGAGACTTTTCGGATACGCAGTATTTT. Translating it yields CSAQGGDFSDTQYF.

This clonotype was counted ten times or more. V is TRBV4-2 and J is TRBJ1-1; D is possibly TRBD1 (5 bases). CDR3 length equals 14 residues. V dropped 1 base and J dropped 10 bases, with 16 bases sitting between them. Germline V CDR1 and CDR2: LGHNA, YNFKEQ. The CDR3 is CASSQGGTVGGAFF. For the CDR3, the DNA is TGTGCCAGCAGCCAAGGTGGGACGGTCGGCGGAGCTTTCTTT.